This TCR beta chain was retrieved from a study of radiation and T cells in renal cell carcinoma. Study-wide context: Nephrectomy followed 15 Gy stereotactic body radiation by 4 weeks. Broader study findings: From baseline, blood top tumor clonotypes peaked at 2 weeks post-radiation. Baseline intratumoral clonotype presence is unknown without pretreatment biopsies.

Clones were sequenced by immunoSEQ multiplex PCR, and TCRdb holds only the in-frame ones, with some missing. The sample lists 45,000 to 65,000 clones; about three quarters were seen once. This clone was seen more than once but under ten times. Its antigen remains unidentified. Time point of the sample: baseline pretreatment blood. The treatment was: 15 Gy SBRT to primary tumor, nephrectomy 4 weeks later. Serial blood draws occurred at baseline and 2 and 4 weeks post-SBRT. CDR1 and CDR2 from the germline V gene are SGHVS and FQNEAQ. Trimming took 4 bases from V and 8 from J; bases not matched to a gene: 9. CDR3 length: 15 residues.

The source material was blood, sampled from a patient whose treatment included radiotherapy and nephrectomy. The sequence was obtained from a man aged 60-69 years with renal cell carcinoma. This chain connects TRBV7-8 to TRBJ2-1; 9 nucleotides line up with TRBD1. In DNA, the CDR3 is TGTGCCAGCAGCTCAATACAGGGGACAGGGTATGAGCAGTTCTTC. The encoded protein is CASSSIQGTGYEQFF.